This T cell receptor beta chain was retrieved from a study of cytomegalovirus exposure and HLA in healthy donors. PCR involved 60 Vbeta and 13 Jbeta primers. Sequencing used immunoSEQ multiplex PCR; TCRdb keeps in-frame clones, though not all of them. The sample lists about 97,000 clones; around 82% were seen once. This CDR3 is built from 14 residues. The J segment lost 2 bases and the V segment lost 5 bases, leaving 5 bases of the junction unmatched. CDR1 is MNHNS, CDR2 SASEGT, per germline. This clone has more than one count but fewer than ten. The specimen was PBMCs. This TCR was sampled from a man aged 35 to 55 in good health and CMV-seropositive. The chain employs TRBV6-1 and TRBJ1-1; 7 nucleotides agree with TRBD1. The CDR3 spells CASSWDSGNTEAFF. CDR3 bases: TGTGCCAGCAGTTGGGACAGTGGAAACACTGAAGCTTTCTTT.